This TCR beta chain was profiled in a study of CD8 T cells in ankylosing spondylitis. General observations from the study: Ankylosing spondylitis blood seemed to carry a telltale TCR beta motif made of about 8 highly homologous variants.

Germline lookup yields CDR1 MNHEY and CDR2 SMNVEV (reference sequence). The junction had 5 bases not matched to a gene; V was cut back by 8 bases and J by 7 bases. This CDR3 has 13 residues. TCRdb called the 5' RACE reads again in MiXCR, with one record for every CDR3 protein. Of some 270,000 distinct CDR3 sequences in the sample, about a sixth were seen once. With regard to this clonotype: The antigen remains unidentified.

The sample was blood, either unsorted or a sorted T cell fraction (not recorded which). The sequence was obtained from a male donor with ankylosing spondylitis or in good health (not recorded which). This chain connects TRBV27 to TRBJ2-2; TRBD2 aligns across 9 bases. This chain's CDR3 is CASYQAGGGELFF. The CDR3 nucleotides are TGTGCCAGCTACCAAGCGGGGGGCGGGGAGCTGTTTTTT.